Listed below are T cell receptor beta chains from one sample, sequenced in a study of CD8+ T cells in alopecia areata. The repertoire was sequenced with immunoSEQ multiplex PCR; TCRdb's copy has only in-frame clones and lacks some. Here the sample spans around 60,000 clones, 44% being singletons. Sequencing was carried out using NKG2D-low CD8+ T cells sorted from blood. The source is a human donor with alopecia areata. Both conserved end residues are part of each CDR3. Each record gives: D gene, V gene, J gene, clone size, CDR3 DNA, CDR3 protein. D genes are given only for firm matches. Where a row states a size, it is once, few, many or the class of an expanded clone; other rows omit it.

-	TRBV7-9	TRBJ2-1	few	TGTGCCAGCAGCCCCAAAGGGGGGACCAGGAACAATGAGCAGTTCTTC	CASSPKGGTRNNEQFF
TRBD1	TRBV29-1	TRBJ1-1	-	TGCAGCGATGGACAGGTTATGAACACTGAAGCTTTCTTT	CSDGQVMNTEAFF
-	TRBV7-9	TRBJ2-6	-	TGTGCCAGCAGAGGGGGCTCTGGGGCCAACGTCCTGACTTTC	CASRGGSGANVLTF
-	TRBV7-9	TRBJ2-1	few	TGTGCCAGCAGCTCCAACAGAGAGCAGTTCTTC	CASSSNREQFF
TRBD2	TRBV5-1	TRBJ2-1	-	TGCGCCAGTGCGGGAGAGGTGGGTCGAGATGAGCAGTTCTTC	CASAGEVGRDEQFF
TRBD2	TRBV7-2	TRBJ2-5	-	TGTGCCAGCAGCTTAACAGCGGGAGAGGAGACCCAGTACTTC	CASSLTAGEETQYF
TRBD1	TRBV4-2	TRBJ2-7	once	TGTGCCAGCAGCCAGGGAATCGGGACAGAGTCAATTTCCTACGAGCAGTACTTC	CASSQGIGTESISYEQYF
TRBD1	TRBV4-1	TRBJ2-3	-	TGCGCCAGCAGCCAAGACAGGGGGACCTCGGATACGCAGTATTTT	CASSQDRGTSDTQYF
-	TRBV6-4	TRBJ2-3	-	TGTGCCAGCAGCGCCTCGGTACAGGGAAGCACAGATACGCAGTATTTT	CASSASVQGSTDTQYF
-	TRBV30	TRBJ2-1	-	TGTGCCTGGAGCCTCTCCTACAATGAGCAGTTCTTC	CAWSLSYNEQFF
-	TRBV29-1	TRBJ1-1	-	TGCAGCGTCTGGGGGGGATCGATGAACACTGAAGCTTTCTTT	CSVWGGSMNTEAFF
-	TRBV19	TRBJ1-1	-	TGTGCCAGTAGCATTCCACTTCGTGAAGCTTTCTTT	CASSIPLREAFF
TRBD1	TRBV29-1	TRBJ2-7	few	TGCAGCGTTGAGGGACAGGGAGGTGGGTACGAGCAGTACTTC	CSVEGQGGGYEQYF
TRBD1	TRBV5-1	TRBJ1-5	-	TGCGCCAGCAGCTTGGAAGGGGGCGCCGCTCAGCCCCAGCATTTT	CASSLEGGAAQPQHF
-	TRBV30	TRBJ1-4	-	TGTGCCGGCTTACTTGGACCGACGGAAAAACTGTTTTTT	CAGLLGPTEKLFF
TRBD1	TRBV4-1	TRBJ2-7	-	TGCGCCAGCAGCCCTGGACAGGGGGCGTACGAGCAGTACTTC	CASSPGQGAYEQYF
-	TRBV4-1	TRBJ2-1	-	TGCGCCAGCAGCCAGGTAGAAGGGAAGCAGTTCTTC	CASSQVEGKQFF
-	TRBV29-1	TRBJ2-3	-	TGCAGCGGGGGGGCGGCAGGGTTCACAGATACGCAGTATTTT	CSGGAAGFTDTQYF
TRBD1	TRBV4-2	TRBJ2-2	once	TGTGCCAGCAGCCGGGGACAGGACCCCACCGGGGAGCTGTTTTTT	CASSRGQDPTGELFF
-	TRBV9	TRBJ2-2	-	TGTGCCAGCAGCGCCGTTCACGGGGAGCTGTTTTTT	CASSAVHGELFF
-	TRBV11-1	TRBJ2-7	-	TGTGCCAGCAGCTTAGACGAACAGGCCAATTCCTACGAGCAGTACTTC	CASSLDEQANSYEQYF
TRBD1	TRBV2	TRBJ2-5	-	TGTGCCAGCAGTCCCGGGACAGGGGGACAAGAGACCCAGTACTTC	CASSPGTGGQETQYF
TRBD2	TRBV5-1	TRBJ2-1	-	TGCGCCAGCAGCTTGAGGTCTAGCGGGGGCGGTTCCTACAATGAGCAGTTCTTC	CASSLRSSGGGSYNEQFF
-	TRBV7-3	TRBJ2-1	-	TGTGCCAGCAGCTTAACTTTTGGGGGAAAGGGTGCGGATGAGCAGTTCTTC	CASSLTFGGKGADEQFF
-	TRBV7-9	TRBJ2-1	few	TGTGCCAGCAGCTTCACGTATGAGCAGTTCTTC	CASSFTYEQFF
-	TRBV13	TRBJ2-1	few	TGTGCCAGCAGCTTCGAGGGACTTCGCAAACGGGATGAGCAGTTCTTC	CASSFEGLRKRDEQFF
-	TRBV27	TRBJ2-1	-	TGTGCCAGCAGCCCCAGGACCAATGAGCAGTTCTTC	CASSPRTNEQFF
-	TRBV11-2	TRBJ2-5	few	TGTGCCAGCAGCTTCGACGAGACCCAGTACTTC	CASSFDETQYF
-	TRBV7-2	TRBJ2-7	few	TGTGCCAGCAGCCTCGAGCGGACAGCTAGCTACGAGCAGTACTTC	CASSLERTASYEQYF
-	TRBV29-1	TRBJ1-1	-	TGCAGCGTTGGGCAAAAAGCTTTCTTT	CSVGQKAFF
-	TRBV29-1	TRBJ2-7	-	TGCAGCGCCCAGGACAGTTCCTACGAGCAGTACTTC	CSAQDSSYEQYF
TRBD1	TRBV9	TRBJ2-1	-	TGTGCCAGCAGCGAGAGAGGACAGGGAGCTTACAATGAGCAGTTCTTC	CASSERGQGAYNEQFF
TRBD1	TRBV7-9	TRBJ1-2	-	TGTGCCAGCAGCGAAGGACAGGGCAGTGGCTATGGCTACACCTTC	CASSEGQGSGYGYTF
-	TRBV13	TRBJ2-5	-	TGTGCCAGCAGCGACCGGGACACCCAACCGGACCAGACCCAGTACTTC	CASSDRDTQPDQTQYF
-	TRBV19	TRBJ1-2	-	TGTGCCAGTACCTACGGCTATGGCTACACCTTC	CASTYGYGYTF
TRBD1	TRBV5-4	TRBJ2-4	-	TGTGCCAGCAGTGGGACAGGGGAAAACATTCAGTACTTC	CASSGTGENIQYF
-	TRBV7-9	TRBJ2-7	-	TGTGCCAGCAGCTTAGCGCCAGGGTACCACGAGCAGTACTTC	CASSLAPGYHEQYF
TRBD1	TRBV25-1	TRBJ2-7	-	TGTGCCAGCAGCCAGACAGGGAACGGTTACGAGCAGTACTTC	CASSQTGNGYEQYF
TRBD2	TRBV6-4	TRBJ2-1	few	TGTGCCAGCAGTGATGCGGCGGGAGCATCTGGGGATGAGCAGTTCTTC	CASSDAAGASGDEQFF
-	TRBV5-6	TRBJ2-7	-	TGTGCCAGCAGCTTCGGACAGACCCCCGAGCAGTACTTC	CASSFGQTPEQYF
-	TRBV2	TRBJ1-1	-	TGTGCCAGCAGAGGGAAGTCGGGAGCTTTCTTT	CASRGKSGAFF
TRBD1	TRBV2	TRBJ2-7	-	TGTGCCAGCAGGGACAGGGTATACGAGCAGTACTTC	CASRDRVYEQYF
TRBD2	TRBV4-3	TRBJ2-1	-	TGCGCCAGCAGCCAAGATGAGGGACTAGCGGGAGAAGAAGAGCAGTTCTTC	CASSQDEGLAGEEEQFF
-	TRBV29-1	TRBJ1-3	-	TGCAGCGTTGAAGACCGGGGGGTTCTTGGAAACACCATATATTTT	CSVEDRGVLGNTIYF
-	TRBV6-4	TRBJ2-3	-	TGTGCCAGCACCCCGAGGGCAGGGCAGATGGATACGCAGTATTTT	CASTPRAGQMDTQYF
TRBD2	TRBV4-1	TRBJ2-1	many	TGCGCCAGCAGCCACCTACTAGCGCACCACAATGAGCAGTTCTTC	CASSHLLAHHNEQFF
-	TRBV27	TRBJ2-7	-	TGTGCCAGCAATTCCGGGCCCGGGAGATACGAGCAGTACTTC	CASNSGPGRYEQYF
TRBD1	TRBV29-1	TRBJ2-7	-	TGCAGCGTTCAGTGGTCGGGACAGGGTGAGCGCGAGCAGTACTTC	CSVQWSGQGEREQYF
-	TRBV2	TRBJ2-7	-	TGTGCCAGCAAGGCGCTAGACCCTGAGACCGAGCAGTACTTC	CASKALDPETEQYF
TRBD1	TRBV5-6	TRBJ1-2	-	TGTGCCAGCAGCTTGGTAGGGACAGGGGGCCGCTACACCTTC	CASSLVGTGGRYTF
TRBD2	TRBV29-1	TRBJ2-7	-	TGCAGCGTTGGGGGTCTAGCGGGAGGTTACGAGCAGTACTTC	CSVGGLAGGYEQYF
-	TRBV27	TRBJ2-7	-	TGTGCCAGCAGTTTAACCGAGATCTACGAGCAGTACTTC	CASSLTEIYEQYF
-	TRBV20-1	TRBJ2-7	few	TGCAGTGCTCGGTCAAACTACGAGCAGTACTTC	CSARSNYEQYF
TRBD1	TRBV9	TRBJ2-7	-	TGTGCCAGCAGCGGACGACCTGGACAGGGGGCCTACGAGCAGTACTTC	CASSGRPGQGAYEQYF
-	TRBV7-9	TRBJ2-1	-	TGTGCCAGCAGCTGGGGGAGCGAGCAGTTCTTC	CASSWGSEQFF